The 10 T cell receptor beta chains below come from one sample, sequenced in a study of cytomegalovirus exposure and HLA in healthy donors. PCR was performed using 60 Vbeta and 13 Jbeta primers. Generated by immunoSEQ multiplex PCR, the TCRdb table keeps only in-frame clones and is missing some. The data show over 30,000 clones, roughly 89% seen once. Sequenced sample: PBMCs. The receptor set was obtained from a woman aged 35 to 49 in good health and CMV-seropositive.

This clone was recorded only once. The V gene is TRBV2, the J gene TRBJ1-6; no clear D. This CDR3 region has 14 residues. The germline V gene encodes CDR1 SNHLY and CDR2 FYNNEI. V lost 4 bases and J lost 7, with 11 bases in between. CDR3 in DNA: TGTGCCAGCAGTGCCAATAAGAGGAATTCACCCCTCCACTTT. Amino acids: CASSANKRNSPLHF.

The chain links TRBV6-5 to TRBJ1-6; D is ambiguous. Looked up from germline, CDR1 is MNHEY and CDR2 is SVGAGI. This CDR3 is 14 amino acids long. V dropped 1 base and J dropped 10 bases, with 11 bases sitting between them. The CDR3 region has the DNA TGTGCCAGCAGTTACTTCGGTATTTCCTCACCCCTCCACTTT. Protein: CASSYFGISSPLHF.

The J gene is TRBJ1-5, the V gene TRBV4-3, with TRBD1 matching 7 bases. V dropped 0 bases and J dropped 5; count of bases not matched to a gene: 19. In germline, CDR1 is LGHNA, CDR2 YSLEER. This CDR3 is built from 20 residues. The CDR3 region is CASSQDLAGGDRWGDQPQHF. The DNA for the CDR3 is TGCGCCAGCAGCCAAGATCTGGCGGGAGGGGACAGATGGGGGGATCAGCCCCAGCATTTT.

The chain carries TRBV7-9 and TRBJ1-2; the D is unclear. Germline V gene data show CDR1 as SEHNR and CDR2 as FQNEAQ (reference sequence). V lost 8 bases, J lost 3 bases, and 7 bases lay in between. The CDR3 has 11 amino acids. The CDR3 spells CASSIDYGYTF. In nucleotides, the CDR3 is TGTGCCAGCTCCATAGACTATGGCTACACCTTC.

The chain links TRBV5-4 to TRBJ2-1; 8 nucleotides match TRBD1. Trimming took 4 bases from V and 8 from J; bases not matched to a gene: 14. Looked up from germline, CDR1 is SGHNT and CDR2 is YYREEE (reference sequence). The CDR3 runs 16 residues. CDR3 coding DNA: TGTGCCAGCAGCCCAGACAGGGGATCGTACATGGATGAGCAGTTCTTC. Encoded protein: CASSPDRGSYMDEQFF.

Only one count was recorded for this clone. The rearrangement uses TRBV2 and TRBJ2-1, with no clear D. Germline lookup yields CDR1 SNHLY and CDR2 FYNNEI. The CDR3 contains 13 residues. The V end was cut by 7 bases, the J end by 9 bases, with 16 bases between. CDR3 protein: CASNWVAQSEQFF. The CDR3 nucleotides are TGTGCCAGCAATTGGGTAGCCCAATCTGAGCAGTTCTTC.

This clone was observed a few times. The rearrangement links TRBV6-4 to TRBJ2-3; a weak D match, TRBD2 (5 bases). This CDR3 comprises 14 residues. Trimming removed 2 bases at V and 5 bases at J, with 11 bases between. CDR1 MRHNA and CDR2 SNTAGT come from the germline V gene. DNA for the CDR3: TGTGCCAGCAGTGACAACGGGGAAGGAGATACGCAGTATTTT. Protein product: CASSDNGEGDTQYF.

V gene TRBV19 combines with J gene TRBJ2-4; 10 nucleotides align to TRBD1. The V segment lost 4 bases and the J segment 6 bases; nucleotides outside the gene matches: 0. The germline V gene encodes CDR1 LNHDA and CDR2 SQIVND (reference sequence). This CDR3 comprises 13 residues. CDR3 region: CASSRTGGNIQYF. The CDR3 DNA follows: TGTGCCAGTAGTAGGACAGGGGGAAACATTCAGTACTTC.

The chain has TRBV5-1 and TRBJ2-7, with 8 bases matching TRBD1. This CDR3 contains 15 residues. After removal of 3 bases from V and 4 bases from J, the junction contained 9 bases not matched to a gene. From germline, CDR1 is SGHRS and CDR2 YFSETQ. CDR3 sequence: CASSYYQGAGYEQYF. The CDR3 nucleotides are TGCGCCAGCAGCTATTATCAGGGGGCGGGTTACGAGCAGTACTTC.

This clone was seen once. The chain has TRBV4-3 and TRBJ2-3; TRBD1 aligns across 7 bases. Per germline, CDR1 LGHNA and CDR2 YSLEER. CDR3 size: 14 residues. J gave up 6 bases and V 0 bases, and 3 bases lay outside the gene matches. CDR3: CASSQDTGVDTQYF. CDR3 nucleotides: TGCGCCAGCAGCCAAGACACAGGGGTGGATACGCAGTATTTT.